This is a list of T cell receptor beta chains from one sample in a study of blood T cells in healthy people across ages. TCRdb recomputed calls from the 5' RACE reads with MiXCR, one row per CDR3 protein. The sample consists of about 1.8 million distinct CDR3 sequences, less than 50% of them appearing once. The sequenced sample consisted of blood. The receptors derive from a woman between 40 and 55 years old in good health. Both conserved end residues are part of each CDR3. Fields, in order: clone size, V gene, J gene, D gene, CDR3 DNA, CDR3 protein. The D gene is left open where the match is weak. Size values are once, few and many counts, or a class for expanded clones, and some rows have none.

>NA|TRBV29-1|TRBJ2-1|TRBD1
TGCAGCGCTGCGGGACAGGGGACCAATGAGCAGTTCTTC
CSAAGQGTNEQFF
>NA|TRBV20-1|TRBJ1-5|NA
TGCAGTGCTAGACCCCGACAGGTTAGCAATCAGCCCCAGCATTTT
CSARPRQVSNQPQHF
>NA|TRBV7-2|TRBJ2-4|TRBD1
TGTGCCAGCAGCGTCCGGGACAGGGACATTCAGTACTTC
CASSVRDRDIQYF
>NA|TRBV7-9|TRBJ2-3|NA
TGTGCCAGCAGCTTAATGACAGACACAGATACGCAGTATTTT
CASSLMTDTDTQYF
>NA|TRBV20-1|TRBJ1-2|TRBD1
TGCAGTGCTAGATCGCAGGGGGCCTATGGCTACACCTTC
CSARSQGAYGYTF
>NA|TRBV6-1|TRBJ2-3|NA
TGTGCCATTGCGACTAGCACAGATACGCAGTATTTT
CAIATSTDTQYF
>NA|TRBV29-1|TRBJ2-4|NA
TGCAGCGGGGTTAGACAGAACAAAAACATTCAGTACTTC
CSGVRQNKNIQYF
>few|TRBV29-1|TRBJ1-2|NA
TGCAGCGTCTCGGACAAGGCTAACTATGGCTACACCTTC
CSVSDKANYGYTF
>NA|TRBV29-1|TRBJ2-7|NA
TGCAGCGGTGGGGGTCCTTACGAGCAGTACTTC
CSGGGPYEQYF
>NA|TRBV7-2|TRBJ2-1|NA
TGTGCCAGCCGCTTAGGTGTTTATGGGACGGGGGGCCTTCTGAATGAGCAGTTCTTC
CASRLGVYGTGGLLNEQFF
>NA|TRBV5-1|TRBJ1-2|NA
TGCGCCAGCAGCCCCGCCGGGGAGGGCTACACCTTC
CASSPAGEGYTF
>NA|TRBV7-9|TRBJ2-5|TRBD1
TGTGCCAGCAGCCCCGCAGGGGGCGGTGGGACCCAGTACTTC
CASSPAGGGGTQYF
>few|TRBV7-2|TRBJ2-1|TRBD1
TGTGCCAGCAGCATCGTCGGGACAGGGGGAAGTGCGAGCTCCTACAATGAGCAGTTCTTC
CASSIVGTGGSASSYNEQFF
>NA|TRBV5-1|TRBJ2-1|NA
TGCGCCAGCAGCTTGCTGATGCAGGGAACTTACAATGAGCAGTTCTTC
CASSLLMQGTYNEQFF
>NA|TRBV9|TRBJ2-5|NA
TGTGCCAGCAGCCGAGGGACTGCTCCCCAAGAGACCCAGTACTTC
CASSRGTAPQETQYF
>few|TRBV12-3/TRBV12-4|TRBJ1-1|NA
TGTGCCAGCAGTTTAGCGTCGGGGTCCACTGAAGCTTTCTTT
CASSLASGSTEAFF
>many|TRBV20-1|TRBJ2-7|TRBD1
TGCAGTGCTAGTTCCGACAGGGGGCTCTACGAGCAGTACTTC
CSASSDRGLYEQYF
>NA|TRBV7-9|TRBJ2-3|NA
TGTGCCAGCACCCTACTCGGGACTGCCCACCTTCCGCAGTATTTT
CASTLLGTAHLPQYF
>many|TRBV7-2|TRBJ2-5|NA
TGTGCCAGCAGCCCCAGGAGGGGTAGGGAAGAGACCCAGTACTTC
CASSPRRGREETQYF
>few|TRBV28|TRBJ2-1|NA
TGTGCCAGCAGTTTATTCGGCAGGGGAGTTAACAATGAGCAGTTCTTC
CASSLFGRGVNNEQFF
>NA|TRBV24-1|TRBJ2-5|TRBD1
TGTGCCACCAGTGATTTGGGGACAGCCCAAGAGACCCAGTACTTC
CATSDLGTAQETQYF
>few|TRBV24-1|TRBJ1-2|NA
TGTGCCACCAGTGACCCTTATGGCTACACCTTC
CATSDPYGYTF
>few|TRBV7-2|TRBJ2-5|NA
TGTGCCAGCAGTCAAACCGGGACACGGGGAAGAAGGACCCAGTACTTC
CASSQTGTRGRRTQYF
>NA|TRBV3-1|TRBJ1-2|NA
TGTGCCAGCAGCCATGGCTACAGGACAACTAACTATGGCTACACCTTC
CASSHGYRTTNYGYTF
>NA|TRBV4-3|TRBJ1-5|TRBD1
TGCGCCAGCAGCCAAGATCCCGGACAGGGCTCTCAGCCCCAGCATTTT
CASSQDPGQGSQPQHF
>few|TRBV7-2|TRBJ2-6|NA
TGTGCCAGCAGCGTTACAGGGATCGCTGGGGCCAACGTCCTGACTTTC
CASSVTGIAGANVLTF